A single sample is the source of the 30 T cell receptor beta chains below, sequenced in a study of blood T cell repertoires in COVID-19. Sequencing was performed with immunoSEQ multiplex PCR; in TCRdb, only in-frame clones are kept and a portion is missing. The profile shows some 150,000 clones, about four fifths of them singletons. Material: peripheral blood. Every receptor here comes from a human donor with acute or convalescent COVID-19. The donor label of this sample is uncertain.

V and J are TRBV5-1 and TRBJ2-5; 8 bases line up with TRBD2. CDR3 length: 14 residues. J gave up 4 bases and V 2 bases, and 4 bases lay outside the gene matches. CDR1 is SGHRS, CDR2 YFSETQ, per germline. The CDR3, as DNA: TGCGCCAGCAGCTTACGGGGGGGCCGAGAGACCCAGTACTTC. Translated, it gives CASSLRGGRETQYF.

The chain carries TRBV11-2 and TRBJ1-1; D is ambiguous. V dropped 1 base and J dropped 7 bases, with 10 bases sitting between them. CDR3 length: 13 amino acids. CDR1 is SGHAT, CDR2 FQNNGV, per germline. This chain's CDR3 is CASSLAGRDEAFF. CDR3 nucleotide sequence: TGTGCCAGCAGCTTAGCGGGTAGAGATGAAGCTTTCTTT.

The rearrangement uses TRBV27 and TRBJ1-4; TRBD1 is a possible D gene (6 bases). Germline V gene sequence: CDR1 MNHEY, CDR2 SMNVEV (reference sequence). The CDR3 has 15 residues. V lost 5 bases to trimming and J lost 6 bases, with 16 bases between them. The CDR3 protein is CASSDGGLGDEKLFF. In DNA, the CDR3 is TGTGCCAGCAGTGACGGGGGGCTTGGGGATGAAAAACTGTTTTTT.

CDR3: CASSLGQVNTEAFF. The CDR3, as DNA: TGCGCCAGCAGCTTGGGACAGGTTAACACTGAAGCTTTCTTT. The chain joins TRBV5-1 to TRBJ1-1; a weak D match, TRBD1 (6 bases). Per the germline V gene, CDR1 is SGHRS and CDR2 is YFSETQ. Trimming removed 0 bases from V and 2 bases from J, with 8 bases in between. The CDR3 runs 14 residues.

The chain couples TRBV2 to TRBJ2-3; possible D gene TRBD2, 5 bases. The V end was cut by 0 bases, the J end by 3 bases, with 16 bases between. The CDR3 covers 17 residues. CDR1 SNHLY and CDR2 FYNNEI come from the germline V gene. The CDR3 region is CASSEALLGSGTDTQYF. DNA for the CDR3: TGTGCCAGCAGTGAAGCGCTTCTGGGGTCGGGGACAGATACGCAGTATTTT.

This clone has a single count. The chain links TRBV18 to TRBJ1-1, with TRBD1 matching 9 bases. The germline V gene has CDR1 KGHSH and CDR2 LQKENI. The CDR3 totals 14 residues. With 5 bases clipped from V and 6 bases from J, the junction kept 7 bases outside the gene matches. The DNA of the CDR3 is TGTGCCAGCTCATTCGACAGGGGGGGAGCTGAAGCTTTCTTT. Translation: CASSFDRGGAEAFF.

This clone was counted a few times. The V call is TRBV30, the J call TRBJ2-7, with D perhaps TRBD1 (5 bases). The length of the CDR3 is 15 residues. Germline assignment: CDR1 GTSNPN and CDR2 SVGIG (reference sequence). V gave up 6 bases and J gave up 3 bases, with 21 bases separating them. The chain's CDR3 is CACQRRTGPLYEQYF. The DNA for the CDR3 is TGTGCCTGCCAACGCCGCACAGGACCCCTCTACGAGCAGTACTTC.

This clone was observed a handful of times. The chain recombines TRBV6-2 or TRBV6-3 with TRBJ2-1, with D uncertain. Germline assignment: CDR1 MNHEY and CDR2 SVGEGT. The CDR3 has 12 residues. V lost 6 bases to trimming and J lost 3 bases, with 6 bases between them. The DNA for the CDR3 is TGTGCCAGCAGCCTCTTCTACAATGAGCAGTTCTTC. Protein: CASSLFYNEQFF.

This chain joins TRBV19 and TRBJ1-1; 11 bases fit TRBD1. Germline V lookup: CDR1 LNHDA, CDR2 SQIVND (reference sequence). CDR3 length: 15 amino acids. Germline trimming cut 1 base from V and 5 bases from J; bases unmatched to any gene: 3. CDR3 sequence: CASSIVWDRGTEAFF. CDR3 bases: TGTGCCAGTAGTATAGTCTGGGACAGGGGGACTGAAGCTTTCTTT.

This sequence joins TRBV24-1 and TRBJ1-2, with unresolved D. Germline values: CDR1 KGHDR, CDR2 SFDVKD. Trimming shortened V by 4 bases and J by 4 bases, and 18 bases separated the two germline ends. This CDR3 contains 16 residues. The CDR3 DNA is TGTGCCACCAGTGACTACGACGCGAGGGATGGCTATGGCTACACCTTC. Translation gives CATSDYDARDGYGYTF.

The rearrangement links TRBV3-1 (or the pseudogene TRBV3-2) to TRBJ1-3; D unclear. V gave up 3 bases and J gave up 3 bases, with 12 bases separating them. The germline V gene has CDR1 LGHDT and CDR2 YNNKEL (reference sequence). The CDR3 length is 15 residues. CDR3 residues: CASSHPGGYGNTIYF. The CDR3 DNA is TGTGCCAGCAGCCATCCTGGAGGCTATGGAAACACCATATATTTT.

The rearrangement links TRBV19 to TRBJ1-1; D is possibly TRBD1 (6 bases). The CDR3 consists of 14 residues. Between the trimmed V and J ends, which lost 11 bases and 0 bases, there was a span of 16 bases. The germline CDR1 and CDR2 sequences are LNHDA and SQIVND (reference sequence). CDR3 DNA: TGTGCCTGCCAGGGGTTTCCTCTGAACACTGAAGCTTTCTTT. Translation: CACQGFPLNTEAFF.

The CDR3 spells CASSFLGSGAGQWGIQYF. For the CDR3, the DNA is TGTGCCAGCAGCTTCTTAGGGTCGGGAGCCGGTCAGTGGGGGATTCAGTACTTC. V is TRBV7-9 and J is TRBJ2-4; D is perhaps TRBD2 (6 bases). Germline V CDR1 and CDR2: SEHNR, FQNEAQ (reference sequence). This CDR3 is 18 amino acids long. V shed 3 bases and J shed 10 bases, with 28 bases lying between them.

This clone has a single count. This sequence joins TRBV5-1 and TRBJ2-3, with 7 positions matching TRBD1. V shed 4 bases, J shed 5 bases, and the junction held 7 bases outside the gene matches. This CDR3 comprises 14 residues. CDR1 and CDR2 from the germline V gene are SGHRS and YFSETQ. The chain's CDR3 is CASSHGTGVDTQYF. CDR3 coding DNA: TGCGCCAGCAGCCATGGAACAGGGGTAGATACGCAGTATTTT.

The rearrangement uses TRBV9 and TRBJ2-2; 9 positions agree with TRBD2. V lost 4 bases, J lost 4 bases, and 11 bases stayed unmatched. In germline, CDR1 is SGDLS, CDR2 YYNGEE. The length of the CDR3 is 17 residues. The CDR3, as DNA: TGTGCCAGCAGCCCTAGCGGGGCAGGGAGTAGCACCGGGGAGCTGTTTTTT. Its protein is CASSPSGAGSSTGELFF. Together with reference TRBV9 and TRBJ2-2, the CDR3 gives the full variable domain: DSGVTQTPKHLITATGQRVTLRCSPRSGDLSVYWYQQSLDQGLQFLIQYYNGEERAKGNILERFSAQQFPDLHSELNLSSLELGDSALYFCASSPSGAGSSTGELFFGEGSRLTVL.

The CDR3 nucleotides read TGTGCCAGCTCCCTCTCTGGGCAGCCTGGTTTCGGTGAAGCTTTCTTT. Its protein product is CASSLSGQPGFGEAFF. The chain joins TRBV18 to TRBJ1-1; D gene uncertain. V shed 6 bases and J shed 7 bases, with 24 bases lying between them. CDR3 length: 16 amino acids. From germline, CDR1 is KGHSH and CDR2 LQKENI.

This rearrangement joins TRBV19 to TRBJ1-1; D is unclear. V was trimmed by 2 bases and J by 1 base, leaving 11 bases between them. This CDR3 is 15 amino acids long. The germline CDR1 and CDR2 sequences are LNHDA and SQIVND (reference sequence). The CDR3 spells CASSIMVSRNTEAFF. The CDR3 nucleotides are TGTGCCAGTAGTATAATGGTTTCTAGGAACACTGAAGCTTTCTTT.

This rearrangement joins TRBV5-4 to TRBJ1-2; D perhaps matches TRBD1 (5 bases). Looked up from germline, CDR1 is SGHNT and CDR2 is YYREEE (reference sequence). Deletions cut 0 bases from V and 1 base from J, with 10 bases between. The CDR3 contains 15 residues. The CDR3 region is CASSLGPGLNYGYTF. CDR3 in DNA: TGTGCCAGCAGCTTGGGCCCAGGGCTTAACTATGGCTACACCTTC.

This clone showed up just a few times. The chain is built from TRBV18 and TRBJ1-1; TRBD1 matches 8 bases. This CDR3 spans 15 amino acids. The trim removed 0 bases at V and 4 bases at J, leaving 4 bases unmatched. Germline V gene sequence: CDR1 KGHSH, CDR2 LQKENI. The CDR3 nucleotides are TGTGCCAGCTCACCACCGACAGGGGCGCCCACTGAAGCTTTCTTT. Its translation is CASSPPTGAPTEAFF. The full variable domain, in which reference TRBV18 and TRBJ1-1 provide the parts outside the CDR3, is NAGVMQNPRHLVRRRGQEARLRCSPMKGHSHVYWYRQLPEEGLKFMVYLQKENIIDESGMPKERFSAEFPKEGPSILRIQQVVRGDSAAYFCASSPPTGAPTEAFFGQGTRLTVV.

This sequence joins TRBV2 and TRBJ1-5, with D maybe TRBD1 (5 bases). V lost 8 bases and J 7 bases, leaving 9 bases between the germline ends. CDR1 and CDR2 (germline): SNHLY, FYNNEI. The CDR3 has 11 amino acids. The CDR3 DNA reads TGTGCCAGCGGGGCCGACCAGCCCCAGCATTTT. Residues: CASGADQPQHF. Full variable domain (missing parts from reference TRBV2 and TRBJ1-5): EPEVTQTPSHQVTQMGQEVILRCVPISNHLYFYWYRQILGQKVEFLVSFYNNEISEKSEIFDDQFSVERPDGSNFTLKIRSTKLEDSAMYFCASGADQPQHFGDGTRLSIL.

This clone occurred a few times. The chain couples TRBV18 to TRBJ2-7; D may be TRBD1 (5 bases). CDR1 KGHSH and CDR2 LQKENI come from the germline V gene. The V end lost 3 bases, the J end lost 5 bases, and 11 bases lay between the germline ends. The CDR3 totals 13 residues. The DNA of the CDR3 is TGTGCCAGCTCACCCGACAGTGTAAACGAGCAGTACGTC. Protein sequence: CASSPDSVNEQYV.

The chain has TRBV6-5 and TRBJ2-3, with TRBD1 as a possible D gene (6 bases). The V gene lost 6 bases and the J gene lost 0 bases, with 13 bases spanning the gap. The CDR3 extends over 15 amino acids. The germline CDR1 and CDR2 sequences are MNHEY and SVGAGI. The CDR3 DNA is TGTGCCAGCAGCCCCTGGACAGCTAGCACAGATACGCAGTATTTT. Its translation is CASSPWTASTDTQYF.

This rearrangement joins TRBV6-1 to TRBJ1-2; possibly TRBD1 for D (6 bases). The germline V gene has CDR1 MNHNS and CDR2 SASEGT. The CDR3 length is 17 residues. V was cut by 2 bases and J by 6 bases, with 22 bases left in between. The CDR3 reads CASSEKGGEYREDGYTF. DNA of the CDR3: TGTGCCAGCAGTGAAAAGGGGGGGGAATATCGAGAAGATGGCTACACCTTC.

The chain uses TRBV7-8 and TRBJ2-7; D remains unclear. The ends were cut back, 1 base at V and 6 bases at J, with 10 bases in the middle. The CDR3 extends over 13 amino acids. In germline, CDR1 is SGHVS, CDR2 FQNEAQ. CDR3 DNA: TGTGCCAGCAGCTTAGGGCCCGCAGGCGAGCAGTACTTC. As protein: CASSLGPAGEQYF.

The V call is TRBV6-6, the J call TRBJ2-3; D is uncertain. The germline CDR1 and CDR2 sequences are MNHNY and SVGAGI (reference sequence). The CDR3 has 11 residues. Trimming shortened V by 8 bases and J by 5 bases, and 8 bases separated the two germline ends. The DNA of the CDR3 is TGTGCCAGCGGCCAGATAGATACGCAGTATTTT. It is translated as CASGQIDTQYF.

This chain uses TRBV27 with TRBJ2-4, with a weak D call TRBD2 (7 bases). V was shortened by 2 bases and J by 1 base, with 12 bases between the two germline ends. Germline-derived CDR1 and CDR2 are MNHEY and SMNVEV (reference sequence). The CDR3 extends over 16 amino acids. CDR3 loop: CASSLTGGLAKNIQYF. The CDR3 DNA follows: TGTGCCAGCAGTTTAACGGGGGGCCTCGCCAAAAACATTCAGTACTTC.

The chain uses TRBV29-1 and TRBJ1-3; unclear D gene. With 0 bases removed from V and 0 bases from J, the gap between germline ends came to 9 bases. Germline V gives CDR1 SQVTM, CDR2 ANQGSEA. CDR3 size: 15 residues. The chain's CDR3 is CSVEDPSFSGNTIYF. The CDR3 DNA reads as TGCAGCGTTGAAGACCCGAGTTTCTCTGGAAACACCATATATTTT.

The chain is built from TRBV9 and TRBJ2-7; 7 bases agree with TRBD2. Germline V gives CDR1 SGDLS, CDR2 YYNGEE. This CDR3 comprises 16 residues. The trim removed 3 bases at V and 0 bases at J, leaving 9 bases unmatched. CDR3 sequence reads: CASSAVGTMGSYEQYF. CDR3 DNA: TGTGCCAGCAGCGCGGTGGGGACTATGGGCTCCTACGAGCAGTACTTC. The variable domain in full, with the rest retrieved from reference TRBV9 and TRBJ2-7, is DSGVTQTPKHLITATGQRVTLRCSPRSGDLSVYWYQQSLDQGLQFLIQYYNGEERAKGNILERFSAQQFPDLHSELNLSSLELGDSALYFCASSAVGTMGSYEQYFGPGTRLTVT.

The V and J genes are TRBV2 and TRBJ2-5, with D perhaps matching TRBD2 (6 bases). The CDR3 sequence is 14 residues long. Germline-derived CDR1 and CDR2 are SNHLY and FYNNEI. The V gene lost 4 bases and the J gene lost 1 base, with 10 bases spanning the gap. The CDR3 sequence is CASSVGGSQETQYF. CDR3 sequence (DNA): TGTGCCAGCAGTGTGGGGGGATCCCAAGAGACCCAGTACTTC. Using reference TRBV2 and TRBJ2-5 for the parts outside the CDR3, the full variable domain is EPEVTQTPSHQVTQMGQEVILRCVPISNHLYFYWYRQILGQKVEFLVSFYNNEISEKSEIFDDQFSVERPDGSNFTLKIRSTKLEDSAMYFCASSVGGSQETQYFGPGTRLLVL.

The chain carries TRBV12-3 or TRBV12-4 and TRBJ2-5; the D gene is possibly TRBD2 (5 bases). V was clipped by 0 bases and J by 5 bases, with 7 bases between them. CDR3 length equals 13 residues. CDR3 loop: CASSLAEVETQYF. CDR3 sequence (DNA): TGTGCCAGCAGTTTAGCGGAGGTCGAGACCCAGTACTTC.